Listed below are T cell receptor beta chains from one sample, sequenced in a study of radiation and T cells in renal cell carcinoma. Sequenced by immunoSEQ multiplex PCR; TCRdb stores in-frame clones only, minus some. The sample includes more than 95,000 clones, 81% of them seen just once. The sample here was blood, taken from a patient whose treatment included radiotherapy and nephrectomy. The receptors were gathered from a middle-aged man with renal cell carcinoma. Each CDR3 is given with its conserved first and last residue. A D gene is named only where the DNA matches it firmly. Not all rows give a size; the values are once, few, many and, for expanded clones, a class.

TGTGCCAGCTCACCACAGGGAAAAGAGACCCAGTACTTC CASSPQGKETQYF TRBV18 - few 13 TRBJ2-5
TGCACCAGCAGCCAAAGGGAGGCAGTAACGAACTATGGCTACACCTTC CTSSQREAVTNYGYTF TRBV1 - - 16 TRBJ1-2
TGTGCCAGCAGCCGACAGGGCGGCCCTGAAGCTTTCTTT CASSRQGGPEAFF TRBV5-6 TRBD1 - 13 TRBJ1-1
TGCGCCAGCAGCTTATCAACCTCTGGGGCCAACGTCCTGACTTTC CASSLSTSGANVLTF TRBV5-1 - - 15 TRBJ2-6
TGTGCCAGTAAGACCCGGCCGACGATCCCTGAAGCTTTCTTT CASKTRPTIPEAFF TRBV19 - few 14 TRBJ1-1
TGTGCCAGCAGCAACGCTTGGGGGAACTATGGCTACACCTTC CASSNAWGNYGYTF TRBV6-5 - - 14 TRBJ1-2
TGCGCCAGCAGCCAAGACTCCACCGGCGGGGAGCTGTTTTTT CASSQDSTGGELFF TRBV4-1 - - 14 TRBJ2-2
TGCGCCAGCTGGGAGTCTAGCACAGATACGCAGTATTTT CASWESSTDTQYF TRBV5-1 - - 13 TRBJ2-3
TGTGCCAGCTCACCACCGGCTAGCGGGTCCCACGAGCAGTACTTC CASSPPASGSHEQYF TRBV18 TRBD2 - 15 TRBJ2-7
TGTGCCAGCAGCTCAGACGGGGACTATGGCTACACCTTC CASSSDGDYGYTF TRBV11-1 - - 13 TRBJ1-2
TGCGCCAGCAAGGTTCGGCAGAGCACAGATACGCAGTATTTT CASKVRQSTDTQYF TRBV5-1 - - 14 TRBJ2-3
TGCAGCGTTTCCCACAGGGGGCGCGGCGAGCAGTACTTC CSVSHRGRGEQYF TRBV29-1 TRBD1 - 13 TRBJ2-7
TGTGCCGGCAGCCAAATGGACGGTGCGGACAAACAGCCCCAGCATTTT CAGSQMDGADKQPQHF TRBV4-2 - - 16 TRBJ1-5
TGTGCCAGCAGCGTACGGGGGGGAGAGACCCAGTACTTC CASSVRGGETQYF TRBV9 TRBD2 - 13 TRBJ2-5
TGTGCCACGTTTGGGGGGACTAGCGAGCAGTACTTC CATFGGTSEQYF TRBV10-3 TRBD2 - 12 TRBJ2-7
TGTGCCAGCAGCTTAGGTCGGACTAGCGGCACAGATACGCAGTATTTT CASSLGRTSGTDTQYF TRBV7-2 TRBD2 - 16 TRBJ2-3
TGTGCCAGCAGCGTAGCCGGGGGACAAAGAGAGACCCAGTACTTC CASSVAGGQRETQYF TRBV9 - - 15 TRBJ2-5
TGTGCCAGCAGTTTATTACAGGTCGTAAAAGAGCAGTACTTC CASSLLQVVKEQYF TRBV28 - - 14 TRBJ2-7
TGTGCCAGCAGTATAGGTCTGGGCACAGATACGCAGTATTTT CASSIGLGTDTQYF TRBV9 - - 14 TRBJ2-3
TGCGCCAGCCAACTAGCGGGGTCACGAGAGACCCAGTACTTC CASQLAGSRETQYF TRBV10-2 TRBD2 - 14 TRBJ2-5
TGTGCCAGCAGCACTGGCTACAATGAGCAGTTCTTC CASSTGYNEQFF TRBV9 - - 12 TRBJ2-1
TGTGCCAGCAGTCGCAGGGGAATGGACACTGAAGCTTTCTTT CASSRRGMDTEAFF TRBV6-1 - - 14 TRBJ1-1
TGTGCCAGCAGCTCCAGATGGGATACGCAGTATTTT CASSSRWDTQYF TRBV5-8 - once 12 TRBJ2-3